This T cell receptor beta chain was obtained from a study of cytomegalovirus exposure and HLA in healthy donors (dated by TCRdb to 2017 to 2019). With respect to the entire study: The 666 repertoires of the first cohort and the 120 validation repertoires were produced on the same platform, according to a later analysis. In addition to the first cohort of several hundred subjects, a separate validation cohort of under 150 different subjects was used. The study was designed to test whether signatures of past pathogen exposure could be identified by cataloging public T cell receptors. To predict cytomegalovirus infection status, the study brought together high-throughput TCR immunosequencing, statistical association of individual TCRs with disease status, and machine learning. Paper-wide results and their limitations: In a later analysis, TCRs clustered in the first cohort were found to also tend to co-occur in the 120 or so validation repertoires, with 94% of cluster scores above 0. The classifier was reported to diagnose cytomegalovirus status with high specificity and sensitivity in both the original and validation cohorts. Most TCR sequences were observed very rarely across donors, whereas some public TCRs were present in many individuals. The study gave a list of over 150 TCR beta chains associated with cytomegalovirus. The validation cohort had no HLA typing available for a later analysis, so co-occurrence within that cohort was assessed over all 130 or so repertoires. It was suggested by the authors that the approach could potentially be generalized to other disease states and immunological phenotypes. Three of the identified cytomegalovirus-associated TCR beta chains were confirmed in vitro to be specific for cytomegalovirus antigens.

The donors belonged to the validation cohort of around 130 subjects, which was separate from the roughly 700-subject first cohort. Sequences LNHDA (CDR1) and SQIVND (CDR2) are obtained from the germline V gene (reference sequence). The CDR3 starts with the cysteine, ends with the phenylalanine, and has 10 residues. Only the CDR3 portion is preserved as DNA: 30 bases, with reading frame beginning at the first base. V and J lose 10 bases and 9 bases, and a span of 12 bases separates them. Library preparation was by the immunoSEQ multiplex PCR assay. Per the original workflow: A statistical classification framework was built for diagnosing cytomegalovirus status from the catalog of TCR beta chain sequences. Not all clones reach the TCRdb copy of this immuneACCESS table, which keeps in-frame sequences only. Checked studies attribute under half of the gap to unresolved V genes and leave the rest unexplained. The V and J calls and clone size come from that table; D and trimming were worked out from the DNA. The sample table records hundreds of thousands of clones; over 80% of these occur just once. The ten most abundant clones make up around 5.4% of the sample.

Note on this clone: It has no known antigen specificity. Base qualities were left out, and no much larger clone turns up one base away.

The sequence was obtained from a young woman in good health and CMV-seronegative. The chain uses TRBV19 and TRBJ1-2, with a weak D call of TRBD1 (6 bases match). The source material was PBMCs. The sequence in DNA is TGTGCCACCGCAGGGGTTCGCTACACCTTC. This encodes CATAGVRYTF.